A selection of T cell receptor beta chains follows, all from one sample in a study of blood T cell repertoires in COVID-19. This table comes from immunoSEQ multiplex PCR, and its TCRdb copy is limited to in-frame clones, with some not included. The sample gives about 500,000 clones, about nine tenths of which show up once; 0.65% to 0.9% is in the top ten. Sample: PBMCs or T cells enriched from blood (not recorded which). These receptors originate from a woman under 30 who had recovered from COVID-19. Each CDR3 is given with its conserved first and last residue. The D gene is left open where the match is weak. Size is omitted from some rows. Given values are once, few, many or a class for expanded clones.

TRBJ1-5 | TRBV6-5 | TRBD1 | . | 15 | CASRQGTGTNQPQHF | TGTGCCAGCAGGCAGGGGACAGGAACTAATCAGCCCCAGCATTTT
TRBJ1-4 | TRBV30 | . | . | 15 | CAWGRAGTGKGKLFF | TGTGCCTGGGGCCGTGCGGGGACGGGGAAGGGAAAACTGTTTTTT
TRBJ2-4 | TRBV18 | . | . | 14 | CASSLNDGKNIQYF | TGTGCCAGCTCACTAAACGACGGGAAAAACATTCAGTACTTC
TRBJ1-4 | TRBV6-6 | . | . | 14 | CASSYDGPQEKLFF | TGTGCCAGCAGTTACGATGGTCCCCAGGAAAAACTGTTTTTT
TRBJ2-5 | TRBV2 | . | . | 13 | CASSDLTGETQYF | TGTGCCAGCAGCGACTTGACGGGGGAGACCCAGTACTTC
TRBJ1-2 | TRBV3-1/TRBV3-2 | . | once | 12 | CASSRQGTPGTF | TGTGCCAGCAGCCGGCAAGGGACTCCGGGCACCTTC
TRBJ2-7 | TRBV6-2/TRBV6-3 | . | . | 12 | CASSSQGYEQYF | TGTGCCAGCAGCTCACAGGGCTACGAGCAGTACTTC
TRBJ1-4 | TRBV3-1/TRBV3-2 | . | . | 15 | CASSSQGLTNEKLFF | TGTGCCAGCAGCTCACAGGGCTTAACTAATGAAAAACTGTTTTTT
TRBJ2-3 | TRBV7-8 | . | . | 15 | CASSFYRVRQDTQYF | TGTGCCAGCAGCTTTTACAGGGTCAGGCAAGATACGCAGTATTTT
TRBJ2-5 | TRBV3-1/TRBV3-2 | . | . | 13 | CASSPRTASPQYF | TGTGCCAGCAGCCCACGGACTGCCAGTCCCCAGTACTTC
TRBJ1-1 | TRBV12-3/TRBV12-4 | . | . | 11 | CASSHSAEAFF | TGTGCCAGCTCCCATAGTGCTGAAGCTTTCTTT
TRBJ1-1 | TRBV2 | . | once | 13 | CASKLDKGVKAFF | TGTGCCAGCAAGCTGGACAAGGGGGTCAAAGCTTTCTTT
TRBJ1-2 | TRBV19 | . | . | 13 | CASSTTGGYGYTF | TGTGCCAGTAGTACAACAGGTGGCTATGGCTACACCTTC
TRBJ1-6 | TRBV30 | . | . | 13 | CAWTPGRYSPLHF | TGTGCCTGGACTCCAGGGCGCTATTCACCCCTCCACTTT
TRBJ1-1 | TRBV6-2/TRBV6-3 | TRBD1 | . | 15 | CASSYAGGASREAFF | TGTGCCAGCAGTTACGCAGGGGGCGCTTCACGTGAAGCTTTCTTT
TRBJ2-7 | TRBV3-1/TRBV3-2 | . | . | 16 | CASSQESTRGSYEQYF | TGTGCCAGCAGCCAAGAATCGACACGGGGTTCCTACGAGCAGTACTTC
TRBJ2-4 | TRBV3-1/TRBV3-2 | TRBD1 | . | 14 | CASSRRQGVDIQYF | TGTGCCAGCAGCCGCCGACAGGGGGTAGACATTCAGTACTTC
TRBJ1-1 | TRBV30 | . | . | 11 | CAWESNTEAFF | TGTGCCTGGGAATCAAACACTGAAGCTTTCTTT
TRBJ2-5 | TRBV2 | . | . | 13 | CASSGQGWETQYF | TGTGCCAGCAGTGGTCAGGGGTGGGAGACCCAGTACTTC
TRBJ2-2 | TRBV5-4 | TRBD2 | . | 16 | CASSLEAGGDTGELFF | TGTGCCAGCAGCTTGGAAGCGGGGGGGGACACCGGGGAGCTGTTTTTT
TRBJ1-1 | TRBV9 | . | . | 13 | CASSPTGNTEAFF | TGTGCCAGCAGCCCGACGGGGAACACTGAAGCTTTCTTT
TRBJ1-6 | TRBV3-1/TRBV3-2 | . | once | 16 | CASSQGHLSYNSPLHF | TGTGCCAGCAGCCAGGGACACCTCTCCTATAATTCACCCCTCCACTTT
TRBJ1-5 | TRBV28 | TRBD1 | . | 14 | CASSFYLTGQPQHF | TGTGCCAGCAGTTTTTACCTGACAGGGCAGCCCCAGCATTTT
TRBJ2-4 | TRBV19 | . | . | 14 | CASRGGAVKDIQYF | TGTGCCAGTAGGGGGGGGGCGGTCAAGGACATTCAGTACTTC
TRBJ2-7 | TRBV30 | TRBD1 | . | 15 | CAWSGAPDRAYEQYF | TGTGCCTGGAGTGGGGCTCCAGACAGGGCCTACGAGCAGTACTTC
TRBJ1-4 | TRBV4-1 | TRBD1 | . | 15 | CASSQTGVTIEKLFF | TGCGCCAGCAGCCAAACAGGGGTAACTATCGAAAAACTGTTTTTT
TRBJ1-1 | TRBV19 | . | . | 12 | CATVRANTEAFF | TGTGCCACAGTCAGGGCAAACACTGAAGCTTTCTTT
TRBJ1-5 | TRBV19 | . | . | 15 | CASSWGGRSNQPQHF | TGTGCCAGCTCTTGGGGGGGCAGAAGCAATCAGCCCCAGCATTTT
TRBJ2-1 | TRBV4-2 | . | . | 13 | CASSQEWQDEQFF | TGTGCCAGCAGCCAAGAATGGCAAGATGAGCAGTTCTTC
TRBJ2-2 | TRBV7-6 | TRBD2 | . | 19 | CASSSKLKLAGVTYGELFF | TGTGCCAGCAGCTCGAAATTGAAACTAGCGGGGGTAACCTACGGGGAGCTGTTTTTT
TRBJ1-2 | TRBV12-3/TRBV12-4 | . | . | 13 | CASGGRGAYGYTF | TGTGCCAGCGGCGGTAGGGGTGCCTATGGCTACACCTTC
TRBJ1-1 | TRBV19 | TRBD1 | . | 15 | CATTDRVTQNTEAFF | TGTGCCACTACGGACAGGGTAACTCAGAACACTGAAGCTTTCTTT
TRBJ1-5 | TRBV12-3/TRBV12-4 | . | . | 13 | CASSLGGGQPQHF | TGTGCCAGCAGTTTAGGAGGCGGTCAGCCCCAGCATTTT
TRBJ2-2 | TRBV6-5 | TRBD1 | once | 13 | CASRGQQAGELFF | TGTGCCAGCAGGGGACAGCAGGCCGGGGAGCTGTTTTTT
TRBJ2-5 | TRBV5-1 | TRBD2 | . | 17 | CASSPGATSGGQETQYF | TGCGCCAGCAGCCCAGGGGCGACTAGCGGGGGTCAAGAGACCCAGTACTTC
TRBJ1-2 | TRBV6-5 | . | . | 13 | CASRLRGNFGYTF | TGTGCCAGCAGGCTAAGGGGAAATTTTGGCTACACCTTC
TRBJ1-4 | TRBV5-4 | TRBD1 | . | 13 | CASSLDRGEKLFF | TGTGCCAGCAGCTTGGACAGGGGAGAAAAACTGTTTTTT
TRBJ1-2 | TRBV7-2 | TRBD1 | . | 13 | CASSRDRDYGYTF | TGTGCCAGCAGTCGGGACAGAGACTATGGCTACACCTTC
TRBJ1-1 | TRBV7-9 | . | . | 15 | CASSLDALSNTEAFF | TGTGCCAGCAGCTTAGATGCGCTTTCGAACACTGAAGCTTTCTTT
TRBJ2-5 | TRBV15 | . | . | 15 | CATSRAAGYQETQYF | TGTGCCACCAGCAGAGCGGCCGGGTACCAAGAGACCCAGTACTTC
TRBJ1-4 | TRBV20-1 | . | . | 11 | CSAGRGEKLFF | TGCAGTGCTGGGAGGGGGGAAAAACTGTTTTTT
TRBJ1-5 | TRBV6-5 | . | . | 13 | CATADRTNQPQHF | TGTGCCACCGCTGACAGAACCAATCAGCCCCAGCATTTT
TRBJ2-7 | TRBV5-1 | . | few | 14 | CASSLSSTTYEQYF | TGCGCCAGCAGCTTGTCCTCTACGACCTACGAGCAGTACTTC
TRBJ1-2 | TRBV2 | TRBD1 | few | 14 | CASSSRGTGYGYTF | TGTGCCAGCAGTTCCCGCGGGACAGGGTATGGCTACACCTTC
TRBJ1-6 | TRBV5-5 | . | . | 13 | CASSIATDSPLHF | TGTGCCAGCAGCATAGCAACGGATTCACCCCTCCACTTT